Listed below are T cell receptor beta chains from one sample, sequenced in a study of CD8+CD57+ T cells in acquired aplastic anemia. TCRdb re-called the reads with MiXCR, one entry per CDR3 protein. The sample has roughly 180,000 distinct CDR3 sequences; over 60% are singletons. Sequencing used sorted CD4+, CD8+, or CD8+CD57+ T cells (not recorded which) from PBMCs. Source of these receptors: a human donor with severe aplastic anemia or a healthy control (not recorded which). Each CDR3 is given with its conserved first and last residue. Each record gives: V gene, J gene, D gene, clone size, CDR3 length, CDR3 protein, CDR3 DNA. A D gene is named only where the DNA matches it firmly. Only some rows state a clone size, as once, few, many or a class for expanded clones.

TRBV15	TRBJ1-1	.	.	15	CAASRVVAVNTEAFF	TGTGCCGCCAGCAGAGTGGTGGCGGTGAACACTGAAGCTTTCTTT
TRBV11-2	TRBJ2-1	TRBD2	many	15	CASSLVAGGDNEQFF	TGTGCCAGCAGCTTAGTAGCGGGGGGGGACAATGAGCAGTTCTTC
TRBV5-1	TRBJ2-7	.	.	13	CASSLLPRDEQYF	TGCGCCAGCAGCTTGCTCCCAAGGGACGAGCAGTACTTC
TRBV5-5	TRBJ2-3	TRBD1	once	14	CASSFGQGWDTQYF	TGTGCCAGCAGCTTTGGACAGGGGTGGGATACGCAGTATTTT
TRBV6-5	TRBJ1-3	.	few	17	CASTDGTFAGTGNTIYF	TGTGCCAGCACCGACGGGACTTTCGCGGGGACTGGAAACACCATATATTTT
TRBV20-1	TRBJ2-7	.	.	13	CSASSRDNYEQYF	TGCAGTGCAAGCTCCCGGGACAACTACGAGCAGTACTTC
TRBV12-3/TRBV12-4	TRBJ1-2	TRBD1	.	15	CASSAADRVNYGYTF	TGTGCCAGCAGTGCTGCCGACAGGGTTAACTATGGCTACACCTTC
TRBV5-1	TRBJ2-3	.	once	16	CASSRGAGPTTDTQYF	TGCGCCAGCAGCCGTGGGGCGGGACCGACAACAGATACGCAGTATTTT
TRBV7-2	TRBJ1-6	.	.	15	CASSLESGENSPLHF	TGTGCCAGCAGCTTAGAGTCTGGGGAAAATTCACCCCTCCACTTT
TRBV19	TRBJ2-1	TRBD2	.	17	CASSIMGPGGHRNEQFF	TGTGCCAGTAGTATAATGGGGCCGGGGGGGCATAGGAATGAGCAGTTCTTC
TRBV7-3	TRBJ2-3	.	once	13	CAGSLVGTDTQYF	TGTGCCGGCAGCTTAGTAGGTACAGATACGCAGTATTTT
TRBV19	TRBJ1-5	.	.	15	CASKVTAYSNQPQHF	TGTGCCAGTAAGGTCACAGCTTATAGCAATCAGCCCCAGCATTTT
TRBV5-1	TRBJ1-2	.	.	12	CASSLWGDGYTF	TGCGCCAGCAGCTTGTGGGGGGACGGCTACACCTTC
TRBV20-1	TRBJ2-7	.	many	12	CSASPFPREQYF	TGCAGTGCTAGCCCTTTCCCTCGTGAGCAGTACTTC
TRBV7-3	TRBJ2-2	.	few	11	CASRQDGELFF	TGTGCCAGCAGACAAGACGGGGAGCTGTTTTTT
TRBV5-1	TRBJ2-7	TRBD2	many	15	CASRLAGGNSYEQYF	TGCGCCAGCAGACTAGCGGGGGGTAACTCCTACGAGCAGTACTTC
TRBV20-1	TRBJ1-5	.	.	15	CSAPTTTGRNQPQHF	TGCAGTGCCCCCACCACAACAGGTCGTAATCAGCCCCAGCATTTT
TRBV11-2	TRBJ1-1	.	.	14	CASSLGGTGSEAFF	TGTGCCAGCAGCTTAGGAGGGACGGGGAGTGAAGCTTTCTTT
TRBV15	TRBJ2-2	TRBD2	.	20	CATSKEYGTSGSGNTGELFF	TGTGCCACCAGCAAAGAGTACGGGACTAGCGGGAGTGGGAACACCGGGGAGCTGTTTTTT
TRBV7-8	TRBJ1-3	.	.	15	CASSGNGVSGNTIYF	TGTGCCAGCAGCGGGAACGGGGTCTCTGGAAACACCATATATTTT
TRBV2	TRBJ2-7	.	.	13	CASRGDLTYEQYF	TGTGCCAGCAGGGGGGACTTAACCTACGAGCAGTACTTC
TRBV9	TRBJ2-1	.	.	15	CASSVAETVYNEQFF	TGTGCCAGCAGCGTAGCCGAGACAGTTTACAATGAGCAGTTCTTC
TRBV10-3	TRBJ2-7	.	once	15	CASSQGPLGSYEQYF	TGTGCCAGCAGCCAAGGACCTCTCGGCTCCTACGAGCAGTACTTC
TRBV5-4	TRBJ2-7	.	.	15	CASSPPGDGDYEQYF	TGTGCCAGCAGCCCACCGGGGGACGGCGACTACGAGCAGTACTTC
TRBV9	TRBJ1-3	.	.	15	CASSVATASGNTIYF	TGTGCCAGCAGCGTAGCGACAGCCTCTGGAAACACCATATATTTT
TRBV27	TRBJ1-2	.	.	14	CASTSGRANSGYTF	TGTGCCAGCACCTCTGGGCGAGCGAATAGTGGCTACACCTTC
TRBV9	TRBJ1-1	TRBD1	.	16	CASSMDRGKMNTEAFF	TGTGCCAGCAGCATGGACAGGGGAAAGATGAACACTGAAGCTTTCTTT
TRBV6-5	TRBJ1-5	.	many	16	CASSRRTGRGNQPQHF	TGTGCCAGCAGTAGGAGAACGGGGAGGGGCAATCAGCCCCAGCATTTT
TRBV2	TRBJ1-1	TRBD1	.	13	CAGRTGTGTEAFF	TGTGCCGGACGGACAGGGACTGGCACTGAAGCTTTCTTT
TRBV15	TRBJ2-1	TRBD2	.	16	CATSRTGTRQANEQFF	TGTGCCACCAGCCGCACCGGGACTAGACAAGCCAATGAGCAGTTCTTC
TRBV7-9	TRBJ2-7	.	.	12	CASSETLTEQYF	TGTGCCAGCAGCGAAACTCTCACGGAGCAGTACTTC
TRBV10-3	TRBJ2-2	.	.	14	CAISAGVDTGELFF	TGTGCCATCAGTGCGGGGGTGGACACCGGGGAGCTGTTTTTT
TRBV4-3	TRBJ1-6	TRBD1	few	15	CASSQATGDNSPLHF	TGCGCCAGCAGCCAAGCTACAGGGGATAATTCACCCCTCCACTTT
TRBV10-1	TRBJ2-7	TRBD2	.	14	CASSETSGSYEQYF	TGCGCCAGCAGTGAAACTAGCGGTTCGTACGAGCAGTACTTC
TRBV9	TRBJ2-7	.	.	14	CASSVGTLTDTQYF	TGTGCCAGCAGCGTAGGGACCTTGACAGATACGCAGTACTTC
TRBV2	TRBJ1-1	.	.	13	CASTPRGGTEAFF	TGTGCCAGCACCCCGCGGGGTGGCACTGAAGCTTTCTTT
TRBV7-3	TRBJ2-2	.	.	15	CASSSLSGVTGELFF	TGTGCCAGCAGCTCCCTTTCGGGAGTTACCGGGGAGCTGTTTTTT
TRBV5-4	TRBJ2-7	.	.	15	CASSWGASSSYGQYF	TGTGCCAGCAGCTGGGGGGCCTCGAGCTCCTACGGGCAGTACTTC
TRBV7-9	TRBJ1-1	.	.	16	CASSLNSGLSKAEAFF	TGTGCCAGCAGCTTGAATAGCGGCCTTAGCAAAGCTGAAGCTTTCTTT
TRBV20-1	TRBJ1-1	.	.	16	CSARLPGIEGGTEAFF	TGCAGTGCTAGGCTCCCGGGGATCGAGGGCGGGACTGAAGCTTTCTTT